The following is a T cell receptor beta chain sequence with its context. Its antigen is unidentified. The length of the CDR3 is 13 residues. V shed 4 bases and J shed 1 base, with 5 bases lying between them. The sample belongs to a study of T cell responses to AZD1222 COVID-19 vaccine. TCRdb's table, derived via immunoSEQ multiplex PCR, lists solely in-frame clones and lacks some. This sample has 150,000 to 200,000 clones; 90% to 95% occur once, and the top ten carry approximately 3.9%. Study-level findings and limits: Baseline antibody screening turned up just a handful of seropositive AZD1222 recipients.

This receptor was obtained from an adult in good health. The V gene is TRBV12-3 or TRBV12-4, the J gene TRBJ1-5, with D maybe TRBD1 (5 bases). The input for sequencing was peripheral blood, taken on day 0 of AZD1222 vaccination. CDR3 sequence: CASSSGSNQPQHF. The CDR3 bases are TGTGCCAGCAGTTCAGGGAGCAATCAGCCCCAGCATTTT.